A selection of T cell receptor beta chains follows, all from one sample in a study of cytomegalovirus exposure and HLA in healthy donors. Sequencing was performed with immunoSEQ multiplex PCR; in TCRdb, only in-frame clones are kept and a portion is missing. The data show some 140,000 clones, and the top ten clones hold about 2.1%. Sample: PBMCs. These receptors all come from a woman aged 55-69 years in good health and CMV-seronegative. Both conserved end residues are part of each CDR3. A D gene is named only where the DNA matches it firmly.

J: TRBJ1-1; D: -; V: TRBV7-8; length: 17; DNA: TGTGCCAGCAGCTTAATGGTGGCAGGGGATATTCACACTGAAGCTTTCTTT; CDR3: CASSLMVAGDIHTEAFF
J: TRBJ1-4; D: -; V: TRBV28; length: 14; DNA: TGTGCCAGCAGTTTTTCCCAGTTGGAGGAAAAACTGTTTTTT; CDR3: CASSFSQLEEKLFF
J: TRBJ1-3; D: -; V: TRBV5-1; length: 14; DNA: TGCGCCAGCAGGTTATCGGGGTCTGGAAACACCATATATTTT; CDR3: CASRLSGSGNTIYF
J: TRBJ2-5; D: -; V: TRBV6-5; length: 11; DNA: TGTGCCAGCAGCCAACACCAGACCCAGTACTTC; CDR3: CASSQHQTQYF
J: TRBJ2-2; D: TRBD2; V: TRBV7-3; length: 18; DNA: TGTGCCAGCAGCCCCGGCACCGGAGGCGGGAGGGCCGGCGGGGAGCTGTTTTTT; CDR3: CASSPGTGGGRAGGELFF
J: TRBJ1-6; D: TRBD1; V: TRBV5-1; length: 16; DNA: TGCGCCAGCAGCTTGGGCAGGGGGCCCTATAATTCACCCCTCCACTTT; CDR3: CASSLGRGPYNSPLHF
J: TRBJ1-2; D: -; V: TRBV27; length: 13; DNA: TGTGCCAGCAGTTTGACTGGGAGGTCTGGCTACACCTTC; CDR3: CASSLTGRSGYTF
J: TRBJ1-6; D: -; V: TRBV2; length: 12; DNA: TGTGCCAGCAGGGAGGAAAGGGCACCCCTCCACTTT; CDR3: CASREERAPLHF
J: TRBJ1-5; D: -; V: TRBV5-4; length: 15; DNA: TGTGCCAGCAGCGATGGTGGGGCAGCTAATCAGCCCCAGCATTTT; CDR3: CASSDGGAANQPQHF
J: TRBJ1-1; D: -; V: TRBV11-3; length: 15; DNA: TGTGCCAGCAGCTTAGGGGGGACTCTGAACACTGAAGCTTTCTTT; CDR3: CASSLGGTLNTEAFF
J: TRBJ2-5; D: -; V: TRBV11-2; length: 15; DNA: TGTGCCAGCAGCTTAGGTCCGGGACAACAAGAGACCCAGTACTTC; CDR3: CASSLGPGQQETQYF
J: TRBJ1-1; D: -; V: TRBV5-1; length: 18; DNA: TGCGCCAGCAGTTATGACCCGGGGCCTGCGGGGATGAACACTGAAGCTTTCTTT; CDR3: CASSYDPGPAGMNTEAFF
J: TRBJ1-1; D: TRBD1; V: TRBV19; length: 15; DNA: TGTGCCAGTAGTATAGTGGGGACAGTGAACACTGAAGCTTTCTTT; CDR3: CASSIVGTVNTEAFF
J: TRBJ2-3; D: TRBD2; V: TRBV7-9; length: 17; DNA: TGTGCCAGCAGAGACCCACCGGGACTAGCTTTCACAGATACGCAGTATTTT; CDR3: CASRDPPGLAFTDTQYF
J: TRBJ2-1; D: -; V: TRBV10-2; length: 14; DNA: TGCGCCAGCAGTTCGACCGGACACCCCAATGAGCAGTTCTTC; CDR3: CASSSTGHPNEQFF
J: TRBJ2-1; D: TRBD1; V: TRBV27; length: 15; DNA: TGTGCCAGCAGGGCCCTCGTGGACAGGGGACTAATGGAGTTCTTC; CDR3: CASRALVDRGLMEFF
J: TRBJ1-5; D: -; V: TRBV6-5; length: 16; DNA: TGTGCCAGCAGTTCCCAACCGGGCGGGAGCAATCAGCCCCAGCATTTT; CDR3: CASSSQPGGSNQPQHF